The 23 T cell receptor beta chains reported below all come from one sample, sequenced in a study of T cell repertoires in cytomegalovirus infection. TCRdb used MiXCR to reprocess the reads, holding one entry per CDR3 protein. The table has around 440,000 distinct CDR3 sequences, about 10% seen once. The sample taken for sequencing was PBMCs. The receptors here all came from a human donor in good health (CMV status not recorded). Some clones in this sample may be carry-over from other donors' samples.

A few counts support this clonotype. The rearrangement joins TRBV2 to TRBJ2-7, with D tentatively TRBD1 (6 bases). This CDR3 spans 12 amino acids. V was shortened by 7 bases and J by 3 bases, with 10 bases between the two germline ends. Germline values: CDR1 SNHLY, CDR2 FYNNEI. DNA for the CDR3: TGTGCCAGCACAGGGGAGAACTACGAGCAGTACTTC. It specifies CASTGENYEQYF.

This clonotype was seen only a few times. The J gene is TRBJ2-3, the V gene TRBV7-6; either TRBD1 or TRBD2 may fit D (6 bases each). Germline CDR1 reads SGHVS; CDR2 reads FNYEAQ. The CDR3 loop spans 13 amino acids. V was trimmed by 6 bases and J by 4 bases, leaving 11 bases between them. DNA for the CDR3: TGTGCCAGCAGGGAGGGACACTCAGATACGCAGTATTTT. Translation: CASREGHSDTQYF.

This clonotype was counted a few times. The chain links TRBV14 to TRBJ1-2; D call uncertain. The length of the CDR3 is 14 residues. Trimming stripped 0 bases from V and 4 bases from J, with 9 bases between. Germline V CDR1 and CDR2: SGHDN, FVKESK. CDR3 nucleotides: TGTGCCAGCAGCCAAGATCTCATACGCTATGGCTACACCTTC. It codes for CASSQDLIRYGYTF.

This clonotype came up a few times. The chain carries TRBV20-1 and TRBJ1-4, with 7 bases lining up with TRBD1. J gave up 8 bases and V 3 bases, and 21 bases lay outside the gene matches. Germline V gene data show CDR1 as DFQATT and CDR2 as SNEGSKA (reference sequence). The CDR3 is made up of 18 amino acids. CDR3 loop: CSASLNRDSGVVSEKLFF. CDR3 sequence (DNA): TGCAGTGCTAGTCTAAATCGGGACAGCGGGGTGGTGAGCGAAAAACTGTTTTTT.

There are many counts of this clonotype. The chain couples TRBV6-5 to TRBJ2-7; a weak D match, TRBD2 (6 bases). This CDR3 spans 16 amino acids. V gave up 5 bases and J gave up 4 bases, with 21 bases separating them. The germline V gene has CDR1 MNHEY and CDR2 SVGAGI. CDR3 DNA sequence: TGTGCCAGCAGTCAGACTAGTGGGGCTACTTTTTACGAGCAGTACTTC. This codes for CASSQTSGATFYEQYF.

Ten or more counts support this clonotype. The chain uses TRBV7-8 and TRBJ2-4; maybe TRBD2 (6 bases). Germline V lookup: CDR1 SGHVS, CDR2 FQNEAQ. Deletions cut 4 bases from V and 6 bases from J, with 19 bases between. The CDR3 is 16 amino acids. The CDR3 DNA reads as TGTGCCAGCAGCTCTCGGGGACTCCTCGGGGGAAACATTCAGTACTTC. Translating gives CASSSRGLLGGNIQYF.

This clonotype has a handful of counts. The CDR3 region is CAWSDGHPYEQYF. In DNA form, the CDR3 reads TGTGCCTGGAGTGACGGACATCCCTACGAGCAGTACTTC. V gene TRBV30 combines with J gene TRBJ2-7, with a weak D call TRBD1 (5 bases). The CDR3 consists of 13 residues. V was cut by 1 base and J by 2 bases, with 9 bases left in between. Germline CDR1 is GTSNPN and CDR2 is SVGIG (reference sequence).

This clonotype was found many times. The gene calls are TRBV5-1 and TRBJ2-2; tentatively, D is TRBD1 or TRBD2 (5 bases each). Trimming shortened V by 3 bases and J by 7 bases, and 13 bases separated the two germline ends. CDR1 is SGHRS, CDR2 YFSETQ, per germline. The CDR3 runs to 14 residues. DNA of the CDR3: TGCGCCAGCAGCTCCGGCAGGGAGATCGGGGAGCTGTTTTTT. Translated: CASSSGREIGELFF.

In this sample, this clonotype turned up a few times. The chain links TRBV19 to TRBJ2-3, with D perhaps matching TRBD2 (5 bases). Germline values: CDR1 LNHDA, CDR2 SQIVND (reference sequence). The CDR3 consists of 15 residues. V lost 3 bases, J lost 8 bases, and 18 bases lay in between. CDR3 nucleotides: TGTGCCAGTAGTATCGGGGATGGAACGGGTGGTACGCAGTATTTT. Translating it yields CASSIGDGTGGTQYF.

This clonotype was counted ten times or more. The chain carries TRBV4-1 and TRBJ1-1, with D unresolved. Germline CDR1 reads MGHRA; CDR2 reads YSYEKL. This CDR3 spans 15 amino acids. V was trimmed by 4 bases and J by 4 bases, leaving 16 bases between them. The CDR3 loop is CASSPLRTSGTEAFF. In nucleotides, the CDR3 is TGCGCCAGCAGCCCCCTAAGAACGAGCGGCACTGAAGCTTTCTTT.

This clonotype came up many times. The chain carries TRBV10-3 and TRBJ2-1; 10 bases line up with TRBD1. This CDR3 spans 15 amino acids. Per the germline V gene, CDR1 is ENHRY and CDR2 is SYGVKD. J gave up 6 bases and V 0 bases, and 2 bases lay outside the gene matches. Here the CDR3 reads CAISESGQGFNEQFF. In DNA, the CDR3 is TGTGCCATCAGTGAGTCGGGACAGGGGTTCAATGAGCAGTTCTTC.

This clonotype occurred many times. The V and J genes are TRBV27 and TRBJ1-2; D gene ambiguous. This CDR3 has 14 amino acids. Trimming pared 8 bases from V and 2 bases from J, leaving 15 bases between. Germline CDR1 is MNHEY and CDR2 is SMNVEV (reference sequence). The CDR3 bases are TGTGCCAGCTCCCCCCGGCCGAGGAACTATGGCTACACCTTC. Protein sequence: CASSPRPRNYGYTF.

The chain recombines TRBV19 with TRBJ1-2; possible D gene TRBD1, 5 bases. Germline V CDR1 and CDR2: LNHDA, SQIVND (reference sequence). V lost 6 bases to trimming and J lost 4 bases, with 9 bases between them. CDR3 length: 12 amino acids. The CDR3: CASRRGIYGYTF. The CDR3 DNA sequence: TGTGCCAGTAGACGGGGGATCTATGGCTACACCTTC.

This chain connects TRBV6-4 to TRBJ2-3; D is undetermined. CDR3 length: 14 amino acids. Germline V gene sequence: CDR1 MRHNA, CDR2 SNTAGT. V was clipped by 4 bases and J by 4 bases, with 12 bases between them. The CDR3 nucleotides are TGTGCCAGCAGTGCTCTTGGCGGCGCAGATACGCAGTATTTT. It encodes CASSALGGADTQYF.

This clonotype has more than one count but fewer than ten. V is TRBV12-3 or TRBV12-4 and J is TRBJ2-3, with 16 bases lining up with TRBD2. Trimming cost V 5 bases and J 5 bases; bases outside gene matches: 7. The CDR3 totals 17 residues. DNA for the CDR3: TGTGCCAGCAGTCCGGGACTAGCGGGGGGGCCTGTAGATACGCAGTATTTT. Its protein is CASSPGLAGGPVDTQYF.

V is TRBV6-1 and J is TRBJ1-5; the D is unclear. This CDR3 has 15 residues. CDR1 is MNHNS, CDR2 SASEGT, per germline. V dropped 5 bases and J dropped 7 bases, with 18 bases sitting between them. The CDR3 DNA reads TGTGCCAGCAGTAAATTCGGGGTAGGAGGACAGCCCCAGCATTTT. This encodes CASSKFGVGGQPQHF.

This clonotype was seen a few times. The J gene is TRBJ2-1, the V gene TRBV20-1; D may match TRBD1 or TRBD2 (5 bases each). Germline V gene lookup returns CDR1 DFQATT and CDR2 SNEGSKA (reference sequence). The V end lost 2 bases, the J end lost 7 bases, and 12 bases lay between the germline ends. The length of the CDR3 is 13 residues. The CDR3 coding sequence is TGCAGTGCTAGAAGGGGTAGCGAAAATGAGCAGTTCTTC. Protein: CSARRGSENEQFF.

This clonotype showed up many times. The chain joins TRBV19 to TRBJ1-4, with 7 bases lining up with TRBD1. Germline V gives CDR1 LNHDA, CDR2 SQIVND (reference sequence). The CDR3 is 15 amino acids. J was trimmed by 3 bases and V by 7 bases; bases with no gene match: 8. For the CDR3, the DNA is TGTGCCAGTACCTTCAACAGGGGACCTAATGAAAAACTGTTTTTT. Protein product: CASTFNRGPNEKLFF.

In its sample, this clonotype was seen many times. The chain uses TRBV11-2 and TRBJ1-4, with 8 bases matching TRBD1. The junction had 7 bases not matched to a gene; V was cut back by 5 bases and J by 11 bases. Germline V gene data show CDR1 as SGHAT and CDR2 as FQNNGV. The CDR3 runs to 13 residues. As DNA, the CDR3 is TGTGCCAGCAGCCCGACAGGGGCCGGCAAACTGTTTTTT. Amino acid sequence: CASSPTGAGKLFF.

The chain carries TRBV19 and TRBJ2-1; tentatively, D is TRBD1 (5 bases). The germline CDR1 and CDR2 sequences are LNHDA and SQIVND (reference sequence). This CDR3 region has 14 residues. V was shortened by 5 bases and J by 7 bases, with 15 bases between the two germline ends. Written as DNA, the CDR3 is TGTGCCAGTAGTTGGTCAGGGATGAGGAATGAGCAGTTCTTC. It specifies CASSWSGMRNEQFF.

This clonotype was counted between two and nine times. This chain joins TRBV29-1 and TRBJ1-4; possibly TRBD1 for D (6 bases). The V gene lost 4 bases and the J gene lost 5 bases, with 8 bases spanning the gap. Germline values: CDR1 SQVTM, CDR2 ANQGSEA. The CDR3 extends over 12 amino acids. CDR3 residues: CSVVGTNEKLFF. CDR3 DNA: TGCAGCGTTGTAGGGACAAATGAAAAACTGTTTTTT. The whole variable domain, remainder taken from reference TRBV29-1 and TRBJ1-4, is SAVISQKPSRDICQRGTSLTIQCQVDSQVTMMFWYRQQPGQSLTLIATANQGSEATYESGFVIDKFPISRPNLTFSTLTVSNMSPEDSSIYLCSVVGTNEKLFFGSGTQLSVL.

This clonotype was counted ten times or more. The rearrangement links TRBV5-1 to TRBJ2-7, with 10 bases aligning to TRBD1. The germline gives CDR1 SGHRS, CDR2 YFSETQ. The CDR3 spans 15 residues. Unmatched junction bases numbered 6, after V lost 4 bases and J lost 2 bases. In DNA, the CDR3 is TGCGCCAGCAGCCCAAGACAGGGGGCAACCTACGAGCAGTACTTC. Residues: CASSPRQGATYEQYF.

This clonotype was counted ten times or more. V and J are TRBV12-3 or TRBV12-4 and TRBJ2-3; the D gene is possibly TRBD2 (5 bases). CDR3 size: 16 residues. With 5 bases removed from V and 1 base from J, the gap between germline ends came to 16 bases. CDR3 bases: TGTGCCAGCAGTGAACATCGGGGTTACGGCACAGATACGCAGTATTTT. Amino acids: CASSEHRGYGTDTQYF.